These 9 T cell receptor beta chains came from one sample sequenced in a study of shared clonotypes between healthy human individuals. Produced via immunoSEQ multiplex PCR; TCRdb's table is partial and in-frame only. The sample carries millions of clones, 95% recorded once. Sample: naive CD4+ T cells sorted from blood. As for subset: CD45RA+ positively selected. The source is a young man in good health.

Here the CDR3 reads CASSGGSGVFGTDTQYF. The CDR3 bases are TGTGCCAGCAGTGGCGGCTCAGGGGTCTTTGGTACAGATACGCAGTATTTT. The chain recombines TRBV6-1 with TRBJ2-3, with a weak D call TRBD1 (6 bases). Germline loops: CDR1 MNHNS, CDR2 SASEGT. There are 17 residues in the CDR3. With 4 bases removed from V and 3 bases from J, the gap between germline ends came to 20 bases.

The V and J genes are TRBV5-1 and TRBJ1-5, with unresolved D. V lost 4 bases and J 1 base, leaving 6 bases between the germline ends. This CDR3 region has 13 residues. CDR1 SGHRS and CDR2 YFSETQ come from the germline V gene. The CDR3 loop reads CASSKDSNQPQHF. CDR3 DNA: TGCGCCAGCAGCAAGGACAGCAATCAGCCCCAGCATTTT. Supplemented by reference TRBV5-1 and TRBJ1-5, the full variable domain reads KAGVTQTPRYLIKTRGQQVTLSCSPISGHRSVSWYQQTPGQGLQFLFEYFSETQRNKGNFPGRFSGRQFSNSRSEMNVSTLELGDSALYLCASSKDSNQPQHFGDGTRLSIL.

The chain recombines TRBV27 with TRBJ1-2, with TRBD1 as a possible D gene (6 bases). The CDR3 extends over 13 amino acids. CDR1 MNHEY and CDR2 SMNVEV come from the germline V gene (reference sequence). The V gene lost 8 bases and the J gene lost 2 bases, with 12 bases spanning the gap. The CDR3: CASFDRRNYGYTF. CDR3 bases: TGTGCCAGCTTCGACAGGAGGAACTATGGCTACACCTTC.

The chain is built from TRBV30 and TRBJ2-3, with D possibly TRBD2 on 7 matching bases. Germline CDR1 and CDR2: GTSNPN and SVGIG (reference sequence). The CDR3 is made up of 15 amino acids. Trimming pared 2 bases from V and 6 bases from J, leaving 18 bases between. CDR3 amino acids: CAWSPKLGGADTQYF. In DNA form, the CDR3 reads TGTGCCTGGAGTCCGAAGCTGGGGGGGGCGGATACGCAGTATTTT. The whole variable domain, remainder taken from reference TRBV30 and TRBJ2-3, is SQTIHQWPATLVQPVGSPLSLECTVEGTSNPNLYWYRQAAGRGLQLLFYSVGIGQISSEVPQNLSASRPQDRQFILSSKKLLLSDSGFYLCAWSPKLGGADTQYFGPGTRLTVL.

The V gene is TRBV11-2, the J gene TRBJ2-7; 9 bases map to TRBD2. The J segment lost 4 bases and the V segment lost 0 bases, leaving 7 bases of the junction unmatched. Germline CDR1 SGHAT, CDR2 FQNNGV. This CDR3 comprises 16 residues. The CDR3 nucleotides read TGTGCCAGCAGCTTAGATACGGTAGCGGGAGCTTACGAGCAGTACTTC. The encoded protein is CASSLDTVAGAYEQYF.

A remark on this clone: Other DNA sequences in this sample translate to the same CDR3. This chain uses TRBV10-3 with TRBJ1-1; D gene unclear. The germline V gene encodes CDR1 ENHRY and CDR2 SYGVKD. CDR3 length equals 13 residues. V shed 8 bases and J shed 0 bases, with 10 bases lying between them. CDR3 bases: TGTGCCATCCGGGATACCATGAACACTGAAGCTTTCTTT. It encodes CAIRDTMNTEAFF.

CDR3 protein: CASSFLTGEPLHF. As DNA, the CDR3 is TGTGCCAGCAGTTTCCTAACAGGGGAGCCCCTCCACTTT. The J gene is TRBJ1-6, the V gene TRBV27; 7 nucleotides agree with TRBD1. CDR1 is MNHEY, CDR2 SMNVEV, per germline (reference sequence). The J segment lost 13 bases and the V segment lost 3 bases, leaving 6 bases of the junction unmatched. This CDR3 region has 13 residues.

Details on this clone: Other nucleotide sequences in the sample specify the same CDR3. The chain recombines TRBV7-2 with TRBJ2-7, with 14 bases aligning to TRBD2. This CDR3 has 15 residues. After removal of 2 bases from V and 4 bases from J, the junction contained 1 base not matched to a gene. The germline CDR1 and CDR2 sequences are SGHTA and FQGNSA. CDR3 amino acids: CASSLRLAGGYEQYF. The CDR3 coding sequence is TGTGCCAGCAGCTTAAGACTAGCGGGAGGGTACGAGCAGTACTTC. Complete variable domain (other parts from reference TRBV7-2 and TRBJ2-7): GAGVSQSPSNKVTEKGKDVELRCDPISGHTALYWYRQSLGQGLEFLIYFQGNSAPDKSGLPSDRFSAERTGGSVSTLTIQRTQQEDSAVYLCASSLRLAGGYEQYFGPGTRLTVT.

The V call is TRBV29-1, the J call TRBJ1-2; D is uncertain. V was trimmed by 3 bases and J by 4 bases, leaving 9 bases between them. Per the germline V gene, CDR1 is SQVTM and CDR2 is ANQGSEA. The CDR3 spans 12 residues. This CDR3 reads CSVDDGSYGYTF. CDR3 nucleotide sequence: TGCAGCGTTGACGACGGCAGCTATGGCTACACCTTC.